A selection of T cell receptor beta chains follows, all from one sample in a study of T cells in Graves' hyperthyroidism and ophthalmopathy. Each CDR3 protein gets one entry after TCRdb re-called the multiplex PCR reads with MiXCR. The data contain about 360,000 distinct CDR3 sequences, roughly 19% of them singletons. Material: blood. All receptors derive from a woman aged 18-30 years with Graves' hyperthyroidism. CDR3s include the opening cysteine and the closing phenylalanine or tryptophan. A D gene is named only where the DNA matches it firmly. Clone size is stated in some rows and not others, as once, few, many or a class when expanded.

>TRBV6-1|TRBJ1-2|NA|many
TGTGCCAGCAGTGTAGGACGGACTATCTATGGCTACACCTTC
CASSVGRTIYGYTF
>TRBV20-1|TRBJ1-2|NA|many
TGCAGTTGGATTCTAAGGGCAGGGAATAACTATGGCTACACCTTC
CSWILRAGNNYGYTF
>TRBV4-2|TRBJ1-5|NA|few
TGTGCCAGCAGCCAGGAAGGAGGAGGTCGGGTTAATCAGCCCCAGCATTTT
CASSQEGGGRVNQPQHF
>TRBV6-2/TRBV6-3|TRBJ2-2|TRBD2|many
TGTGCCAGCAGTCTAATTGGACTAGCGGAGAACACCGGGGAGCTGTTTTTT
CASSLIGLAENTGELFF
>TRBV20-1|TRBJ2-7|TRBD2|many
TGCAGTGCTAGGGGGACTAGCGGGGGGGCCAACTACGAGCAGTACTTC
CSARGTSGGANYEQYF
>TRBV10-3|TRBJ1-1|NA|many
TGTGCCATCAAGGGGGAGGGAGCCTCTGAAGCTTTCTTT
CAIKGEGASEAFF
>TRBV4-1|TRBJ2-7|NA|NA
TGCGCCAGCAGCCAAGATCTACAGGGTTTTGGGGAGCAGTACTTC
CASSQDLQGFGEQYF
>TRBV5-1|TRBJ1-5|NA|many
TGCGCCAGCAGCTGGGGGATAAATAGCAATCAGCCCCAGCATTTT
CASSWGINSNQPQHF
>TRBV28|TRBJ1-2|NA|medium-sized
TGTGCCAGCAGTTTAGCACTGGGGGCGCACGGCTACACCTTC
CASSLALGAHGYTF
>TRBV4-1|TRBJ2-7|NA|few
TGCGCCAGCAGCCAAGACGAGGGAACCTACGAGCAGTACTTC
CASSQDEGTYEQYF
>TRBV18|TRBJ1-1|NA|many
TGTGCCAGCTCAAAAGGTGGGGTACGGGTTAACACTGAAGCTTTCTTT
CASSKGGVRVNTEAFF
>TRBV6-1|TRBJ1-2|NA|few
TGTGCCAGCAGTGGAACAGGGTATTGGTTCTATGGCTACACCTTC
CASSGTGYWFYGYTF
>TRBV7-8|TRBJ2-7|TRBD2|many
TGTGCCAGCAGCTTATGGACTAGCGGGTGGACCTACGAGCAGTACTTC
CASSLWTSGWTYEQYF
>TRBV30|TRBJ1-1|NA|few
TGTGCCTTAACGTGGGGGACCGTAAACACTGAAGCTTTCTTT
CALTWGTVNTEAFF
>TRBV20-1|TRBJ1-6|NA|many
TGCAGTGCTAGAGATGGGGGGGCCTCACCCCTCCACTTT
CSARDGGASPLHF
>TRBV15|TRBJ1-5|NA|many
TGTGCCACCAGCACGGGGGCAAATCAGCCCCAGCATTTT
CATSTGANQPQHF
>TRBV12-3/TRBV12-4|TRBJ1-5|NA|many
TGTGCCAGCAGTTTATCAGTTCAGCCCCAGCATTTT
CASSLSVQPQHF
>TRBV4-1|TRBJ1-1|NA|NA
TGCGCCAGCAGCCAGAAGACAGGGAACACTGAAGCTTTCTTT
CASSQKTGNTEAFF
>TRBV13|TRBJ2-5|TRBD2|few
TGTGCCAGCAGGACCGGGACTACCGAGACCCAGTACTTC
CASRTGTTETQYF
>TRBV6-1|TRBJ2-5|NA|many
TGTGCCAGCAGACTGATGGCGGCTCAAGAGACCCAGTACTTC
CASRLMAAQETQYF
>TRBV4-1|TRBJ1-1|NA|few
TGCGCCAGCAGCCAGAAACCGGGCAGGCAGAACACTGAAGCTTTCTTT
CASSQKPGRQNTEAFF
>TRBV20-1|TRBJ2-7|NA|many
TGCAGTGCCCACTCAGGTGCCTACGAGCAGTACTTC
CSAHSGAYEQYF
>TRBV5-1|TRBJ2-5|TRBD1|many
TGCGCCAGCAGCTTGGCACCGACAGGGATAGAGACCCAGTACTTC
CASSLAPTGIETQYF
>TRBV10-3|TRBJ2-7|TRBD1|NA
TGTGCCACCAGTGACCCGGGACAGGGAAGGGACGAGCAGTACTTC
CATSDPGQGRDEQYF
>TRBV11-2|TRBJ1-2|NA|many
TGTGCCAGCAGACTAAAACGGGCAGGGACTAACTATGGCTACACCTTC
CASRLKRAGTNYGYTF
>TRBV6-5|TRBJ2-2|NA|many
TGTGCCAGCAGTTACTCGGCTGTAACCGGGGAGCTGTTTTTT
CASSYSAVTGELFF
>TRBV12-3/TRBV12-4|TRBJ2-5|NA|NA
TGTGCCAGCAGTTTAGCTCTTAGTCTCGGAGAGACCCAGTACTTC
CASSLALSLGETQYF
>TRBV6-1|TRBJ2-5|TRBD2|NA
TGTGCCAGCAGTCGGGGGGGCTGGTTGGAGACCCAGTACTTC
CASSRGGWLETQYF
>TRBV30|TRBJ2-7|NA|many
TGTGCCTGGAAATCGGAGGGGCAAAGGGAGCAGTACTTC
CAWKSEGQREQYF
>TRBV4-2|TRBJ2-7|NA|many
TGTGCCAGCAGCCAATGGGACGAGCAGTACTTC
CASSQWDEQYF
>TRBV11-2|TRBJ2-7|NA|many
TGTGCCAGCGGGGATCGGGGGCCCTACGAGCAGTACTTC
CASGDRGPYEQYF
>TRBV27|TRBJ2-1|NA|NA
TGTGCCAGCAGTCCCCAGGGTGAGCTAGGAGATTTAAGGCAGTTCTTC
CASSPQGELGDLRQFF
>TRBV29-1|TRBJ2-7|TRBD1|many
TGCAGCGTTGTAGGCAGGGGGCTTAACTACGAGCAGTACTTC
CSVVGRGLNYEQYF
>TRBV20-1|TRBJ2-6|NA|many
TGCAGTGCTCCTTACGGGGGGGCCAACGTCCTGACTTTC
CSAPYGGANVLTF
>TRBV15|TRBJ1-1|TRBD1|many
TGTGCCACCAGCAGAAGGACAGGGGAATCTGAAGCTTTCTTT
CATSRRTGESEAFF
>TRBV6-5|TRBJ1-1|NA|few
TGTGCCAGCAGTTTGGACACCATGAACACTGAAGCTTTCTTT
CASSLDTMNTEAFF
>TRBV10-3|TRBJ2-7|NA|many
TGTGCCTATGGGGGGGGCCGCTACGAGCAGTACTTC
CAYGGGRYEQYF
>TRBV7-3|TRBJ1-5|NA|many
TGTGCCAGCAGCTACCCGACAGTGGGGAATCATTTT
CASSYPTVGNHF
>TRBV20-1|TRBJ2-7|NA|many
TGCAGTGCGGTGGACACCCCGAGCTCCTACGAGCAGTACTTC
CSAVDTPSSYEQYF
>TRBV5-1|TRBJ2-7|TRBD2|NA
TGCGCCAGCAGCTGGGGGACTAGCGACTACGAGCAGTACTTC
CASSWGTSDYEQYF
>TRBV18|TRBJ1-5|TRBD1|many
TGTGCCAGCTCACCACGGGACAGGGAGCCCCAGCATTTT
CASSPRDREPQHF
>TRBV6-5|TRBJ1-5|NA|many
TGTGCCAGCAGTTACTATGAGGGGACTCAGCCCCAGCATTTT
CASSYYEGTQPQHF
>TRBV11-1|TRBJ2-2|TRBD2|many
TGTGCCAGCAGCCACCGACTAGCGGGGGTAACCGGGGAGCTGTTTTTT
CASSHRLAGVTGELFF
>TRBV15|TRBJ1-2|TRBD1|many
TGTGCCACCAGCAGGGATTCCATTTACAGGACAGGGAGCGCCTATGGCTACACCTTC
CATSRDSIYRTGSAYGYTF
>TRBV12-3/TRBV12-4|TRBJ2-5|TRBD1|many
TGTGCCAGCAGTTACCCGGGACAGGAGTACCAAGAGACCCAGTACTTC
CASSYPGQEYQETQYF
>TRBV6-1|TRBJ1-2|TRBD1|many
TGTGCCAGCCCCAAAGGGGACAGGGGGGGTGGCTACACCTTC
CASPKGDRGGGYTF
>TRBV3-1|TRBJ1-2|NA|NA
TGTGCCATCAGCCTCTTCCGGGGCCGCTACACCTTC
CAISLFRGRYTF
>TRBV9|TRBJ2-4|NA|NA
TGTTCCAGCAGCGTAGGGGCCAATTTAGCCAAAAACATTCAGTACTTC
CSSSVGANLAKNIQYF